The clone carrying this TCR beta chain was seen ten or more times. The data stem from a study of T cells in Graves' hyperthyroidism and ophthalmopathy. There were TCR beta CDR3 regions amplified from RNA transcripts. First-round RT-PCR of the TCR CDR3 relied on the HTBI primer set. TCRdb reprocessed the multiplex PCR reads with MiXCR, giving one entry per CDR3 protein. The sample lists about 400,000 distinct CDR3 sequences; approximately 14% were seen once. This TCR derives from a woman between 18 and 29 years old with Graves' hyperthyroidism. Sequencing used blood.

CDR3 protein: CASSIGRSNQPQHF. The CDR3 DNA sequence: TGTGCCAGCAGCATCGGCAGGTCTAATCAGCCCCAGCATTTT. V usage is TRBV28 and J usage is TRBJ1-5; D is uncertain. Germline-derived CDR1 and CDR2 are MDHEN and SYDVKM. V gave up 6 bases and J gave up 4 bases, with 13 bases separating them. CDR3 length: 14 residues.